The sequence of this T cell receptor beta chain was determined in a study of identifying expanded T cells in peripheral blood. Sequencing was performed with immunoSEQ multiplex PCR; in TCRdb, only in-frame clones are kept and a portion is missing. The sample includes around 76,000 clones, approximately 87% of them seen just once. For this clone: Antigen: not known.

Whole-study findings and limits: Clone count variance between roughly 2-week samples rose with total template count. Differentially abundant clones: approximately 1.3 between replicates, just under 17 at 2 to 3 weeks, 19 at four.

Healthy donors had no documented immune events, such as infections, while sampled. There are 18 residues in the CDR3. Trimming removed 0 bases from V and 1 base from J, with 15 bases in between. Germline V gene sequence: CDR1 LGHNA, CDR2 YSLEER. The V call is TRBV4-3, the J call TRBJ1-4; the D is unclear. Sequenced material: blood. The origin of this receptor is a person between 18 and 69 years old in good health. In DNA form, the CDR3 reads TGCGCCAGCAGCCAAGAATTTGTGCGTGGTTTAACTAATGAAAAACTGTTTTTT. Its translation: CASSQEFVRGLTNEKLFF.